This T cell receptor (beta chain) was identified during a study of CXCR3-negative and CXCR3-positive naive CD8 T cells. About this clonotype: Its specificity is not known.

The V gene's germline CDR1 is MDHEN and CDR2 SYDVKM. The CDR3 totals 15 residues. Study findings and constraints: Naive subsets were similarly diverse, while memory CD8+ repertoires were much less diverse.

5' RACE with UMI labels generated the TRB cDNA libraries. After re-calling the 5' RACE reads, TCRdb lists one entry per CDR3 protein, DNA absent. The sample has about 40,000 distinct CDR3 sequences. Triplicate sorts, around 300,000 cells apiece, were made for each CD8+ T cell subset. Sequencing was performed on memory CD8+ T cells from blood. The clonotype comes from a human donor in good health. Some clones in this sample may be carry-over from other donors' samples. The chain links TRBV28 to TRBJ2-1; the D call of TRBD2 rests on TCRdb alone, since no DNA is present to check it. The CDR3 loop reads CAAQLALSSYNEQFF.